The source of this T cell receptor (beta chain) is a study of cytomegalovirus exposure and HLA in healthy donors. Study overall: Of approximately 400 genotyped donors, 70% to 85% clustered with self-reported Caucasian donors.

Trimming took 3 bases from V and 5 from J, leaving 17 bases between them. The V gene's germline CDR1 is SNHLY and CDR2 FYNNEI. The CDR3 sequence is 16 residues long. Regarding the study as a whole: A later analysis reportedly identified an Asian-associated ancestry cluster as carrying fewer N-insertions than the 666-donor mean. Some V segments, including TRBV6-2 and TRBV6-3, were excluded as indistinguishable.

Of note for this clone: Its specificity is unknown.

The PCR employed 60 Vbeta primers together with 13 Jbeta primers. TCRdb's copy holds only in-frame clones and misses some; the assay was immunoSEQ multiplex PCR. The sample lists fewer than 350,000 clones, around 90% occurring once. Sequencing input: PBMCs. This chain joins TRBV2 and TRBJ1-5, with a tentative D call TRBD1 (5 bases). This TCR was recovered from a woman between 18 and 30 years old in good health and CMV-seronegative. The chain's CDR3 is CASSDWGRGRDQPQHF. The CDR3 DNA reads as TGTGCCAGCAGTGACTGGGGAAGGGGTAGGGATCAGCCCCAGCATTTT.